Shown below are 3 T cell receptor beta chains from a single sample sequenced in a study of lymphopenia after photon versus proton radiotherapy. Generated by immunoSEQ multiplex PCR, the TCRdb table keeps only in-frame clones and is missing some. The profile shows tens of thousands of clones, approximately 80% of them singletons. Source: peripheral blood, taken from a patient treated with proton-based radiotherapy. Every receptor here comes from an older woman with pancreatic cancer.

The genes are TRBV9 and TRBJ2-6; the match to TRBD1 covers 10 bases. V dropped 2 bases and J dropped 1; count of bases not matched to a gene: 12. This CDR3 is 20 amino acids long. Per the germline V gene, CDR1 is SGDLS and CDR2 is YYNGEE. CDR3 nucleotides: TGTGCCAGCAGCGTGAGTGGGACAGGGGTCGGGTGGTCTGGGGCCAACGTCCTGACTTTC. As protein: CASSVSGTGVGWSGANVLTF. The full variable domain, its missing parts supplied by reference TRBV9 and TRBJ2-6, is DSGVTQTPKHLITATGQRVTLRCSPRSGDLSVYWYQQSLDQGLQFLIQYYNGEERAKGNILERFSAQQFPDLHSELNLSSLELGDSALYFCASSVSGTGVGWSGANVLTFGAGSRLTVL.

The chain couples TRBV5-4 to TRBJ1-3; TRBD1 is a possible D gene (6 bases). V lost 0 bases and J lost 6, with 7 bases in between. Per the germline V gene, CDR1 is SGHNT and CDR2 is YYREEE (reference sequence). There are 13 residues in the CDR3. CDR3 protein: CASSLDRANTIYF. The CDR3 DNA is TGTGCCAGCAGCTTGGACAGGGCAAACACCATATATTTT.

The CDR3 reads CASTSRPDQPQHF. The CDR3 DNA sequence: TGTGCCAGCACCTCAAGGCCCGATCAGCCCCAGCATTTT. V usage is TRBV28 and J usage is TRBJ1-5; D is uncertain. The CDR3 spans 13 residues. The germline gives CDR1 MDHEN, CDR2 SYDVKM. V lost 7 bases and J 5 bases, leaving 12 bases between the germline ends. The whole variable domain, filled in from reference TRBV28 and TRBJ1-5, reads DVKVTQSSRYLVKRTGEKVFLECVQDMDHENMFWYRQDPGLGLRLIYFSYDVKMKEKGDIPEGYSVSREKKERFSLILESASTNQTSMYLCASTSRPDQPQHFGDGTRLSIL.